The present TCR beta chain was sequenced within a study of T cell changes during pregnancy in multiple sclerosis (dated by TCRdb to the late 2010s). Turning to the overall study: The study examined how the T cell repertoire changed over the course of pregnancy in women with multiple sclerosis.

A remark on this clone: The clone's antigen remains unknown. Per-base quality was not reported, and no clone a single base away is much larger than it.

V loses 7 bases at its end and J loses 3 bases; junction bases beyond the gene matches: 9. Taken from the germline V gene (reference sequence), the CDR1 and CDR2 loops are LNHDA and SQIVND. The CDR3 numbers 15 residues from cysteine through phenylalanine. The DNA shown is the 45-base CDR3, in frame from base 1. Libraries were constructed by the immunoSEQ multiplex PCR assay. As stored in TCRdb, this immuneACCESS dataset retains in-frame rearrangements with V and J assigned. A fraction of the clones does not appear; measured against another copy, unresolved V genes explain less than half of the discrepancy, and the remainder lacks a known reason. The table for this sample lists some 81,000 clones; just over 90% of them were counted only once. The ten most abundant clones make up 2.6% of the sample.

The source is a female donor in good health, enrolled as a control in a pregnancy study. The sequencing here drew on peripheral blood, taken after pregnancy. The rearranged segments are TRBV19 and TRBJ2-3; TRBD2 aligns with 8 central bases. For the CDR3, the sequence is CASTPGTRATDTQYF. Read as DNA, the sequence is TGTGCCAGTACCCCCGGGACTAGGGCGACAGATACGCAGTATTTT.